This is a list of T cell receptor beta chains from one sample in a study of T cells in Graves' hyperthyroidism and ophthalmopathy. MiXCR, run by TCRdb on the multiplex PCR reads, gives a single entry per CDR3 protein. The sample holds approximately 320,000 distinct CDR3 sequences, around a sixth seen once. Sequenced: blood. All receptors derive from a man aged 25 to 40 with Graves' hyperthyroidism. The CDR3 runs from the conserved cysteine through the conserved F or W. A D gene is named only where the DNA matches it firmly.

j_call d_call v_call cdr3_aa
TRBJ2-7 TRBD1 TRBV11-2 CASSLVGTGPIYEQYF
TRBJ2-1 - TRBV12-3/TRBV12-4 CASSYTGYNEQFF
TRBJ2-5 TRBD2 TRBV4-1 CASSQGGGGPQETQYF
TRBJ2-1 - TRBV6-5 CASSFGPSGYNEQFF
TRBJ2-3 - TRBV20-1 CSAREARNTDTQYF
TRBJ2-1 TRBD2 TRBV24-1 CATSRRTAAGGYNEQFF
TRBJ2-1 TRBD2 TRBV6-1 CASSEAWGGEQFF
TRBJ2-3 TRBD1 TRBV5-6 CASRQGAPGDTQYF
TRBJ1-5 - TRBV12-3/TRBV12-4 CASSQPGAGGVDQPQHF
TRBJ2-2 - TRBV20-1 CSARDFSANTGELFF
TRBJ1-5 - TRBV20-1 CSASVEPTNQPQHF
TRBJ1-3 TRBD1 TRBV7-9 CASSLAGGEFGNTIYF
TRBJ2-1 - TRBV5-6 CASSLLNNEQFF
TRBJ1-4 - TRBV6-1 CASSKSLTGGSEKLFF
TRBJ2-1 - TRBV30 CAWSQRYNEQFF
TRBJ2-4 - TRBV7-2 CASSDHESFLAKNIQYF
TRBJ2-7 - TRBV12-3/TRBV12-4 CASSRSIGEQYF
TRBJ2-3 - TRBV9 CASSVEGQGGDTQYF
TRBJ1-2 - TRBV12-3/TRBV12-4 CASSLGDFSYGYTF
TRBJ1-6 - TRBV30 CAWDGQRNSPLHF
TRBJ2-1 TRBD2 TRBV12-3/TRBV12-4 CATRTSGSLEQFF
TRBJ1-2 - TRBV3-1 CASGGSRSYTF
TRBJ1-3 - TRBV11-2 CASSPRVHSGNTIYF
TRBJ2-3 - TRBV10-1 CASSESVTDTQYF
TRBJ2-3 - TRBV24-1 CATSDPVGNTDTQYF
TRBJ1-2 TRBD1 TRBV19 CASSTLFLGQGKRGYTF
TRBJ2-2 - TRBV3-1 CASRGYHGELFF
TRBJ1-3 TRBD1 TRBV30 CAWATGLGDTIYF
TRBJ2-5 TRBD2 TRBV12-3/TRBV12-4 CASSLERLAGGETQYF
TRBJ2-7 TRBD2 TRBV4-2 CASSLGLAGAGEQYF
TRBJ2-1 TRBD2 TRBV20-1 CSAREQTSGTYNEQFF
TRBJ2-5 - TRBV5-1 CASSLTDPETQYF